What follows are 18 T cell receptor beta chains derived from one specimen sequenced in a study of identical twins. MiXCR, applied by TCRdb to the 5' RACE reads, yields one record per CDR3 protein. Seen here are 300,000 to 400,000 distinct CDR3 sequences, roughly an eighth observed once, and the top ten hold 7.2%. The data also belong to a second study, concerning yellow fever vaccine responses in identical twins.

The sequenced sample consisted of CD8+ T cells sorted from blood. The receptors come from a woman aged 18-29 years in good health.

This clonotype occurred many times. The chain has TRBV5-1 and TRBJ2-3, with 10 positions matching TRBD1. The CDR3 loop spans 15 amino acids. The V segment lost 4 bases and the J segment 5 bases; nucleotides outside the gene matches: 7. CDR1 SGHRS and CDR2 YFSETQ come from the germline V gene. CDR3 region: CASSRRTGGQDTQYF. The CDR3 region has the DNA TGCGCCAGCAGCCGGAGGACAGGGGGTCAAGATACGCAGTATTTT. The complete variable domain, with remaining parts taken from reference TRBV5-1 and TRBJ2-3, reads KAGVTQTPRYLIKTRGQQVTLSCSPISGHRSVSWYQQTPGQGLQFLFEYFSETQRNKGNFPGRFSGRQFSNSRSEMNVSTLELGDSALYLCASSRRTGGQDTQYFGPGTRLTVL.

This clonotype has at least ten counts. The rearrangement uses TRBV12-3 or TRBV12-4 and TRBJ2-3, with no clear D. The ends were cut back, 5 bases at V and 6 bases at J, with 12 bases in the middle. This CDR3 has 13 amino acids. CDR3 region: CASSPLLEDTQYF. The CDR3, as DNA: TGTGCCAGCAGTCCCCTCCTCGAGGATACGCAGTATTTT.

The chain couples TRBV6-2 or TRBV6-3 to TRBJ2-7; unclear D gene. The CDR3 has 13 amino acids. V lost 2 bases to trimming and J lost 6 bases, with 11 bases between them. Germline CDR1 MNHEY, CDR2 SVGEGT. This chain's CDR3 is CASSYAYIREQYV. The CDR3 DNA sequence: TGTGCCAGCAGTTACGCCTACATCCGCGAGCAGTACGTC.

The V gene is TRBV7-6, the J gene TRBJ2-1, with 10 bases fitting TRBD2. The V gene's germline CDR1 is SGHVS and CDR2 FNYEAQ. The CDR3 is 15 residues long. V shed 4 bases and J 10 bases; nucleotides not matched to a gene: 10. The CDR3: CASSWEAGGPTEQFF. CDR3 sequence (DNA): TGTGCCAGCAGCTGGGAAGCGGGAGGGCCGACGGAGCAGTTCTTC.

This clonotype was found a few times. The gene calls are TRBV4-2 and TRBJ2-3; 8 positions agree with TRBD2. The CDR3 sequence is 14 residues long. V shed 4 bases, J shed 4 bases, and the junction held 4 bases outside the gene matches. In germline, CDR1 is LGHNA, CDR2 YNFKEQ. CDR3 nucleotide sequence: TGTGCCAGCAGCCCGGGGGGGGAGGCAGATACGCAGTATTTT. Encoded protein: CASSPGGEADTQYF.

This clonotype occurred a few times. This rearrangement joins TRBV6-5 to TRBJ2-7, with a weak D call TRBD1 (6 bases). V lost 5 bases to trimming and J lost 4 bases, with 9 bases between them. CDR3 length equals 12 residues. Germline V CDR1 and CDR2: MNHEY, SVGAGI. This CDR3 reads CASSRDMYEQYF. The CDR3, as DNA: TGTGCCAGCAGTCGGGACATGTACGAGCAGTACTTC.

This rearrangement joins TRBV2 to TRBJ2-7, with 10 bases matching TRBD1. The CDR3 is 15 amino acids. With 5 bases clipped from V and 0 bases from J, the junction kept 4 bases outside the gene matches. The germline V gene encodes CDR1 SNHLY and CDR2 FYNNEI. CDR3 sequence (DNA): TGTGCCAGCAGTTGGACAGGGGGAAGCTCCTACGAGCAGTACGTC. Amino acid sequence: CASSWTGGSSYEQYV.

This clonotype has more than one count but fewer than ten. The CDR3 DNA reads as TGTGCCAGCAGTCGAGGACTAGCGGGGGGAAGCACCGGGGAGCTGTTTTTT. Its protein product is CASSRGLAGGSTGELFF. The chain carries TRBV12-3 or TRBV12-4 and TRBJ2-2; 14 bases map to TRBD2. The CDR3 consists of 17 residues. V gave up 5 bases and J gave up 4 bases; unmatched junction bases: 6.

This chain links TRBV3-1 with TRBJ1-2; D is perhaps TRBD1 (5 bases). The length of the CDR3 is 14 residues. Trimming removed 0 bases at V and 8 bases at J, with 13 bases between. The germline CDR1 and CDR2 sequences are LGHDT and YNNKEL (reference sequence). The CDR3 reads CASSQDWGDHGYTF. The CDR3 DNA is TGTGCCAGCAGCCAAGATTGGGGGGATCACGGCTACACCTTC.

This chain links TRBV5-1 with TRBJ2-1, with TRBD2 matching over 7 bases. The germline V gene encodes CDR1 SGHRS and CDR2 YFSETQ. With 0 bases clipped from V and 8 bases from J, the junction kept 11 bases outside the gene matches. The CDR3 has 16 residues. CDR3 loop: CASSLEGLKRRDEQFF. Here the CDR3 DNA reads TGCGCCAGCAGCTTGGAGGGACTAAAACGTAGGGATGAGCAGTTCTTC.

This clonotype was detected a few times. This chain uses TRBV20-1 with TRBJ2-1; D might be TRBD2 (7 bases). The V gene's germline CDR1 is DFQATT and CDR2 SNEGSKA (reference sequence). Trimming cost V 6 bases and J 0 bases, with 9 bases left between them. The CDR3 loop spans 13 amino acids. The CDR3 DNA follows: TGCAGTGCCGCGGGGGCCTCCTACAATGAGCAGTTCTTC. Translated: CSAAGASYNEQFF.

This clonotype was seen repeatedly, ten times or more. The gene calls are TRBV7-2 and TRBJ2-1; D may be TRBD2 (6 bases). V lost 5 bases to trimming and J lost 1 base, with 18 bases between them. There are 17 residues in the CDR3. From germline, CDR1 is SGHTA and CDR2 FQGNSA. CDR3 nucleotides: TGTGCCAGCAGCGGCCCGGGACTGGGTTTTTCCTACAATGAGCAGTTCTTC. It translates to CASSGPGLGFSYNEQFF. The full variable domain, its missing parts supplied by reference TRBV7-2 and TRBJ2-1, is GAGVSQSPSNKVTEKGKDVELRCDPISGHTALYWYRQSLGQGLEFLIYFQGNSAPDKSGLPSDRFSAERTGGSVSTLTIQRTQQEDSAVYLCASSGPGLGFSYNEQFFGPGTRLTVL.

This clonotype was detected only a few times. This chain joins TRBV2 and TRBJ1-2; D is undetermined. V was cut by 3 bases and J by 0 bases, with 11 bases left in between. The CDR3 is made up of 15 amino acids. Germline V gene sequence: CDR1 SNHLY, CDR2 FYNNEI. As DNA, the CDR3 is TGTGCCAGCAGTGACGTACTAGTAGCTAACTATGGCTACACCTTC. This sequence encodes CASSDVLVANYGYTF.

This clonotype occurred a few times. The genes are TRBV7-2 and TRBJ1-6, with TRBD1 as a possible D gene (5 bases). The CDR3 runs to 15 residues. The germline gives CDR1 SGHTA, CDR2 FQGNSA. V was shortened by 5 bases and J by 8 bases, with 16 bases between the two germline ends. CDR3 amino acids: CASSPAGFGDSPLHF. CDR3 nucleotide sequence: TGTGCCAGCAGCCCGGCAGGGTTTGGGGATTCACCCCTCCACTTT.

This clonotype has more than one count but fewer than ten. The chain is built from TRBV3-1 and TRBJ2-2, with 11 bases fitting TRBD2. J gave up 5 bases and V 2 bases, and 7 bases lay outside the gene matches. The CDR3 runs 17 residues. Germline lookup yields CDR1 LGHDT and CDR2 YNNKEL (reference sequence). The CDR3 coding sequence is TGTGCCAGCAGCCAACCCTTAGCGGGAGGGCTGACCGGGGAGCTGTTTTTT. This translates into CASSQPLAGGLTGELFF.

This clonotype was detected many times. The chain couples TRBV4-1 to TRBJ1-5; 8 nucleotides match TRBD1. The germline CDR1 and CDR2 sequences are MGHRA and YSYEKL. Trimming removed 3 bases from V and 2 bases from J; junction bases left unmatched: 9. This CDR3 is built from 17 residues. CDR3 bases: TGCGCCAGCAGCCAGGTGGTATTGGGACAGGGCAATCAGCCCCAGCATTTT. Translation gives CASSQVVLGQGNQPQHF.

This clonotype was detected a few times. This sequence joins TRBV5-1 and TRBJ2-7, with a weak D call TRBD2 (7 bases). The V end was cut by 0 bases, the J end by 0 bases, with 16 bases between. CDR1 and CDR2 from the germline V gene are SGHRS and YFSETQ. CDR3 length: 17 amino acids. The chain's CDR3 is CASSLAGGGGLSYEQYF. CDR3 in DNA: TGCGCCAGCAGCTTGGCCGGGGGCGGGGGACTCTCCTACGAGCAGTACTTC.

This clonotype was recorded at least ten times. The chain carries TRBV5-1 and TRBJ1-1, with D tentatively TRBD1 (5 bases). Germline V gene lookup returns CDR1 SGHRS and CDR2 YFSETQ. The CDR3 runs 14 residues. The V and J ends lost 0 bases and 4 bases respectively, with 10 bases between them. Here the CDR3 DNA reads TGCGCCAGCAGCTTGGCCGGTGGGGGCACTGAAGCTTTCTTT. This translates into CASSLAGGGTEAFF.